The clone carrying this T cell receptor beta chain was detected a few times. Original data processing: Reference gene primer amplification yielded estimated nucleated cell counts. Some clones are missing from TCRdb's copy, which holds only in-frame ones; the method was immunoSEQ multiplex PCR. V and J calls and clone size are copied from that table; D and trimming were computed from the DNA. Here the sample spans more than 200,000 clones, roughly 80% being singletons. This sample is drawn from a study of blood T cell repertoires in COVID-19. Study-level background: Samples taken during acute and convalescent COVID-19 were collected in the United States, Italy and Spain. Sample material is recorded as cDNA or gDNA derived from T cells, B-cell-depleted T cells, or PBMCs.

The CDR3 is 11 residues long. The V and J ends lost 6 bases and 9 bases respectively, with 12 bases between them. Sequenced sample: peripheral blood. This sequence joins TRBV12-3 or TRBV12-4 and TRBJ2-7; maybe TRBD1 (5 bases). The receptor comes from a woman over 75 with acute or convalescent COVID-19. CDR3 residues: CASRQAYWQYF. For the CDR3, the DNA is TGTGCCAGCAGACAGGCCTATTGGCAGTACTTC.